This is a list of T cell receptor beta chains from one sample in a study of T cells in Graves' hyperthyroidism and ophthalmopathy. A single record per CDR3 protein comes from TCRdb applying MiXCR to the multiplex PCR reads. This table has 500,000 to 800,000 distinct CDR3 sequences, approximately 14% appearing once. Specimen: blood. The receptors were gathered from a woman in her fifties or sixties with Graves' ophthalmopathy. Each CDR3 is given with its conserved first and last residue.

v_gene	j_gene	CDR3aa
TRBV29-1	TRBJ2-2	CSVFTHLQSPNTGELFF
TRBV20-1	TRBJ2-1	CSAREGGGSSYNEQFF
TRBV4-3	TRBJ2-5	CASSQGGGRQSQETQYF
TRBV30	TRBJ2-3	CAWSVRRGTDTQYF
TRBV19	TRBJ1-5	CASSIPVGNQPQHF
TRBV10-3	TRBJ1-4	CAISPGLGQGLEKLFF
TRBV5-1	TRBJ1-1	CASSGGQNRNTEAFF
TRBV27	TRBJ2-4	CVSSPSAKNIQYF
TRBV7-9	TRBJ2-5	CASSYLNWTSGRRETQYF
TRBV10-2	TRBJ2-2	CASRLSAGELFF
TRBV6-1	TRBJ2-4	CASRQLAAVKNIQYF
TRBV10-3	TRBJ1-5	CAISVSGGNQPQHF
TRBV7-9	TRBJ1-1	CASSPAARGMNTEAFF
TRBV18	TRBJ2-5	CASSLKDRQYQETQYF
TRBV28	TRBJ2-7	CASSQREPTYEQYF
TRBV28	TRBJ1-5	CASSFFLQGAQPQHF
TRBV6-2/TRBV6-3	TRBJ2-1	CASTIGQEQFF
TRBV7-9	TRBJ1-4	CASSSATGSLFF
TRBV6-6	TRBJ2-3	CASSYSGQGTDTQYF
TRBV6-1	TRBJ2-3	CASSEVPRQYF